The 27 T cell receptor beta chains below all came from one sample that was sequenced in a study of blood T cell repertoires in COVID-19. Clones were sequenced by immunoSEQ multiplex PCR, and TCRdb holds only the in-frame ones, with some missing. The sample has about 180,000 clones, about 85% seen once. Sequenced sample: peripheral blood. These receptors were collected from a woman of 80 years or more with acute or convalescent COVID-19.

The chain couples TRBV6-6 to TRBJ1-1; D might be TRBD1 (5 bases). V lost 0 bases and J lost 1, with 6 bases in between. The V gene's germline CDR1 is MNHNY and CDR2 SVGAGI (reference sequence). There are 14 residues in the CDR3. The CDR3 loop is CASSYSGGNTEAFF. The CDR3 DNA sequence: TGTGCCAGCAGTTACTCCGGGGGGAACACTGAAGCTTTCTTT.

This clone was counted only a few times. The DNA of the CDR3 is TGTGCCAGCAGCGTAGATGGTTCAGGGGATTCACCCCTCCACTTT. Its translation: CASSVDGSGDSPLHF. The rearrangement links TRBV9 to TRBJ1-6; tentatively, D is TRBD1 (6 bases). V was shortened by 0 bases and J by 8 bases, with 12 bases between the two germline ends. The CDR3 runs to 15 residues. Germline V gene sequence: CDR1 SGDLS, CDR2 YYNGEE.

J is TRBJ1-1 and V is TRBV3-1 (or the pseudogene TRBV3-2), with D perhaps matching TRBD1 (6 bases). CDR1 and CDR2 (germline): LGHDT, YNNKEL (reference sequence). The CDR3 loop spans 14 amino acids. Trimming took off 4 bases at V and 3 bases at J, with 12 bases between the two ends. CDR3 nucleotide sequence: TGTGCCAGCAGCCCGGAGAGGGGGTACACTGAAGCTTTCTTT. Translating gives CASSPERGYTEAFF.

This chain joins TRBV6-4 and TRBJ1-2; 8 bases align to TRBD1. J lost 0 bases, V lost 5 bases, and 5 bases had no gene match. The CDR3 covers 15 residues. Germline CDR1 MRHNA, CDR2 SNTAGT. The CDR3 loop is CASSPRQGTNYGYTF. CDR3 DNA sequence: TGTGCCAGCAGTCCCAGACAGGGGACTAACTATGGCTACACCTTC.

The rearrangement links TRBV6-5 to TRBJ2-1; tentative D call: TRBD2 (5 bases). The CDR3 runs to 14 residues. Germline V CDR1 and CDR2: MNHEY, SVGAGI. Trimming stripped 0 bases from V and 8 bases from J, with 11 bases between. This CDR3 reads CASSYSWTVDEQFF. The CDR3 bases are TGTGCCAGCAGTTACTCGTGGACTGTGGATGAGCAGTTCTTC.

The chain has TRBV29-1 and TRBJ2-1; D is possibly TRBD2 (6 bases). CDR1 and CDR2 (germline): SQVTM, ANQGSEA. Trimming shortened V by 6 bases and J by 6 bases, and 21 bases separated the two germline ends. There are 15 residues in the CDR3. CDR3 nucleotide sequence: TGCAGCGTGGGCTCGGGACTTCCCACCTCCAATGAGCAGTTCTTC. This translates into CSVGSGLPTSNEQFF.

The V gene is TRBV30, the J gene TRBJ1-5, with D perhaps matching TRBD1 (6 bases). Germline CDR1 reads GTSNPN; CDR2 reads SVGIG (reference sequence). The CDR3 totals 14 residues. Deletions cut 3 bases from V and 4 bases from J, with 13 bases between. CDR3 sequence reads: CAWSRDNLNQPQHF. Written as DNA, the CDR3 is TGTGCCTGGAGCCGGGACAACCTAAATCAGCCCCAGCATTTT.

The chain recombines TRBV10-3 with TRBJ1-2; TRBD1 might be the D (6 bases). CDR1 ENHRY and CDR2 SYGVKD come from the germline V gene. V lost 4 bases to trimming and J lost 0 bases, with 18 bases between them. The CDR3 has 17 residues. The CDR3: CAISAYVGGKANYGYTF. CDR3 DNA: TGTGCCATCAGTGCGTATGTTGGGGGCAAGGCTAACTATGGCTACACCTTC.

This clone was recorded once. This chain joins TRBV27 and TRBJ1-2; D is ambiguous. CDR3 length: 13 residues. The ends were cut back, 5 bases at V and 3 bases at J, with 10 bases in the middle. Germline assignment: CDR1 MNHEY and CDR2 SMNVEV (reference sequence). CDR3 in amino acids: CASSPGPDYGYTF. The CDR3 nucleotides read TGTGCCAGCAGTCCAGGCCCGGACTATGGCTACACCTTC.

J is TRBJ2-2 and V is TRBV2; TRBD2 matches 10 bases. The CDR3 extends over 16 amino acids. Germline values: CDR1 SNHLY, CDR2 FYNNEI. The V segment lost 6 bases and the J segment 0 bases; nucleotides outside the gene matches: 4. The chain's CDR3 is CASRRLAGPNTGELFF. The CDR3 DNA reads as TGTGCCAGCAGGCGACTAGCGGGTCCGAACACCGGGGAGCTGTTTTTT. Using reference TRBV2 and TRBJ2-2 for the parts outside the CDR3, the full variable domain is EPEVTQTPSHQVTQMGQEVILRCVPISNHLYFYWYRQILGQKVEFLVSFYNNEISEKSEIFDDQFSVERPDGSNFTLKIRSTKLEDSAMYFCASRRLAGPNTGELFFGEGSRLTVL.

The CDR3 is CASSEGSGYSNQPQHF. The CDR3 DNA is TGTGCCAGCAGTGAAGGGTCGGGGTATAGCAATCAGCCCCAGCATTTT. The gene calls are TRBV6-1 and TRBJ1-5, with D unresolved. Looked up from germline, CDR1 is MNHNS and CDR2 is SASEGT. There are 16 residues in the CDR3. With 1 base removed from V and 0 bases from J, the gap between germline ends came to 10 bases.

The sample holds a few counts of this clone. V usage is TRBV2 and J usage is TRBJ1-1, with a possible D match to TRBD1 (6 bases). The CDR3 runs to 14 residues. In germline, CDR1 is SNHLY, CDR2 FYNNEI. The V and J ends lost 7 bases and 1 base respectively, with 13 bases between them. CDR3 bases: TGTGCCAGCAACAAAATCAGGGGGAACACTGAAGCTTTCTTT. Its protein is CASNKIRGNTEAFF.

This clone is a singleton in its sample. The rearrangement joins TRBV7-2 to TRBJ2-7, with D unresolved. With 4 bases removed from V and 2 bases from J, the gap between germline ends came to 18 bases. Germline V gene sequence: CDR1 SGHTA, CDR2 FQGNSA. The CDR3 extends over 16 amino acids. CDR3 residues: CASSSRPHDTTYEQYF. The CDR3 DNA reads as TGTGCCAGCAGCTCCCGACCCCATGACACCACCTACGAGCAGTACTTC. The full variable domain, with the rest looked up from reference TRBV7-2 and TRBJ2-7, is GAGVSQSPSNKVTEKGKDVELRCDPISGHTALYWYRQSLGQGLEFLIYFQGNSAPDKSGLPSDRFSAERTGGSVSTLTIQRTQQEDSAVYLCASSSRPHDTTYEQYFGPGTRLTVT.

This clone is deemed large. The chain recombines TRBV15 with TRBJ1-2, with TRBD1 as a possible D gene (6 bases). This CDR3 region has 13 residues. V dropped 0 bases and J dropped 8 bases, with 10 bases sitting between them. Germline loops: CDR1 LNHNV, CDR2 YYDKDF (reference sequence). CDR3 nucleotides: TGTGCCACCAGCAGAGAAGACAGGTGGGGCTACACCTTC. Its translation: CATSREDRWGYTF.

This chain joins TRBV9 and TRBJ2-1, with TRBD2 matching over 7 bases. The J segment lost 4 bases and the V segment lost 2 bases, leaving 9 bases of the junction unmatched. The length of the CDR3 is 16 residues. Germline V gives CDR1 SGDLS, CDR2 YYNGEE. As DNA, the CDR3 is TGTGCCAGCAGCGTCGGCCCTAGGCGGGGGTACAATGAGCAGTTCTTC. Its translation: CASSVGPRRGYNEQFF. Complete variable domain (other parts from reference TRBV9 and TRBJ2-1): DSGVTQTPKHLITATGQRVTLRCSPRSGDLSVYWYQQSLDQGLQFLIQYYNGEERAKGNILERFSAQQFPDLHSELNLSSLELGDSALYFCASSVGPRRGYNEQFFGPGTRLTVL.

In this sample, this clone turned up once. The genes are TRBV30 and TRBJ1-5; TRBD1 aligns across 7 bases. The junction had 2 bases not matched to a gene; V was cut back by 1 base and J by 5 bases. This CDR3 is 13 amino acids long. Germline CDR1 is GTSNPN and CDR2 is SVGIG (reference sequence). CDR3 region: CAWSGGQHQPQHF. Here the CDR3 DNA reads TGTGCCTGGAGTGGGGGACAGCATCAGCCCCAGCATTTT.

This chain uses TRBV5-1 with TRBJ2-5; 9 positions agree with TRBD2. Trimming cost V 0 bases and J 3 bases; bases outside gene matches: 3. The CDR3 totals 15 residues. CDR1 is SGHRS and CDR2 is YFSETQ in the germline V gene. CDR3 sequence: CASSLASGAEETQYF. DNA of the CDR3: TGCGCCAGCAGCTTGGCTAGCGGGGCAGAAGAGACCCAGTACTTC.

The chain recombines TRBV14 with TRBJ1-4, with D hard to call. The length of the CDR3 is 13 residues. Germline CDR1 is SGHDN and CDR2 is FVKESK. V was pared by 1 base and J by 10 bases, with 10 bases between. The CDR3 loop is CASSQVTAGKLFF. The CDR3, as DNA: TGTGCCAGCAGCCAAGTGACTGCCGGAAAACTGTTTTTT.

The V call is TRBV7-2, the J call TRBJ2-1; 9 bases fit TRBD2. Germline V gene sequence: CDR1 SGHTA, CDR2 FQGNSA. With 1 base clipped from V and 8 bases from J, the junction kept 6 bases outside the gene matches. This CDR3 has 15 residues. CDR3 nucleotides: TGTGCCAGCAGCTTAGGGCTAGCGGGAATCGATGAGCAGTTCTTC. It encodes CASSLGLAGIDEQFF.

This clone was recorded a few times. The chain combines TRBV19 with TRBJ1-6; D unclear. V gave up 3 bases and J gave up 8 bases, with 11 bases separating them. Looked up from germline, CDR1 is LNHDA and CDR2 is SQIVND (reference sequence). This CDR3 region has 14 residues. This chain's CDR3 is CASSMTGRDSPLHF. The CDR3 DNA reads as TGTGCCAGTAGTATGACCGGGAGGGATTCACCCCTCCACTTT.

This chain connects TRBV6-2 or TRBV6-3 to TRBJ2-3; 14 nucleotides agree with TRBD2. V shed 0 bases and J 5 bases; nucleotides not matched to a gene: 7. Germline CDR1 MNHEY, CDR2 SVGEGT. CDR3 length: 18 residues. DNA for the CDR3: TGTGCCAGCAGTTACTCGGGACTAGCGGGGGCGTCCGTAGATACGCAGTATTTT. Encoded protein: CASSYSGLAGASVDTQYF.

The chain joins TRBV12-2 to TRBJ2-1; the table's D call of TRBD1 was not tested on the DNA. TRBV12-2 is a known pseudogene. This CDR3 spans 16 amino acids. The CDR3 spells CASRLAGAKRSVEQFF. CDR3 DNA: TGTGCAAGTCGCTTAGCGGGGGCTAAAAGGTCGGTAGAGCAGTTCTTC.

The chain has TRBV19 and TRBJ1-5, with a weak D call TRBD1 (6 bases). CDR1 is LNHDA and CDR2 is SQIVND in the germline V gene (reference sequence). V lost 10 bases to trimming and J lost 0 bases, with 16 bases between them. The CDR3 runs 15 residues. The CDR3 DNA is TGTGCCACCTCCCCGACAGGACATAGCAATCAGCCCCAGCATTTT. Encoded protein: CATSPTGHSNQPQHF.

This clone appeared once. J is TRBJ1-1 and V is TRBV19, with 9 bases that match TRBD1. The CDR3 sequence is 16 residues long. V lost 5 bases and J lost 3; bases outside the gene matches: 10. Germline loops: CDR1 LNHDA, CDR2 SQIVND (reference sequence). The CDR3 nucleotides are TGTGCCAGTAGTCCAGGGACAGGGATTGGGTACACTGAAGCTTTCTTT. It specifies CASSPGTGIGYTEAFF.

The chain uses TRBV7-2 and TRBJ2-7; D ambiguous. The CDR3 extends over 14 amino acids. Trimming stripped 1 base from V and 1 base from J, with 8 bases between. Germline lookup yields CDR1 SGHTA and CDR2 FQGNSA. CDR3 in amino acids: CASSLGGGSYEQYF. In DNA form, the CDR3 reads TGTGCCAGCAGCTTAGGAGGTGGGTCCTACGAGCAGTACTTC.

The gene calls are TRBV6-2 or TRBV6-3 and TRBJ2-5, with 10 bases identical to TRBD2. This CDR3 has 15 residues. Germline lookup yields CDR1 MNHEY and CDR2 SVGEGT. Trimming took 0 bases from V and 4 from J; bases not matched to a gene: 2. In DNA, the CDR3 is TGTGCCAGCAGTTACTCCCTAGCGGGAGCAGAGACCCAGTACTTC. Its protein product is CASSYSLAGAETQYF.

Written as DNA, the CDR3 is TGCGCCAGCAGCCAAGATCGGAATAGCGGGAGGGAGGGGACCCAGTACTTC. The encoded protein is CASSQDRNSGREGTQYF. The chain links TRBV4-1 to TRBJ2-5; 11 nucleotides line up with TRBD2. The CDR3 has 17 residues. J lost 7 bases, V lost 0 bases, and 10 bases had no gene match. Germline loops: CDR1 MGHRA, CDR2 YSYEKL.